Shown below are 30 T cell receptor beta chains from a single sample sequenced in a study of blood T cell repertoires in COVID-19. Here immunoSEQ multiplex PCR was the method, and the copy in TCRdb shows in-frame clones only, minus some. In the table there are roughly 48,000 clones, around four fifths of which are singletons. The sequencing sample was made of peripheral blood. The receptors come from a human donor in a cohort sampled during active COVID-19.

The chain's CDR3 is CASSPGVNYNEQFF. CDR3 nucleotide sequence: TGTGCCAGCAGCCCCGGAGTTAACTACAATGAGCAGTTCTTC. The chain recombines TRBV9 with TRBJ2-1; no reliable D call. The CDR3 loop spans 14 amino acids. CDR1 is SGDLS and CDR2 is YYNGEE in the germline V gene. V lost 4 bases, J lost 3 bases, and 11 bases lay in between.

The rearrangement uses TRBV18 and TRBJ2-1, with 9 bases lining up with TRBD1. The CDR3 is 15 residues long. After removal of 2 bases from V and 6 bases from J, the junction contained 5 bases not matched to a gene. Germline V CDR1 and CDR2: KGHSH, LQKENI. DNA of the CDR3: TGTGCCAGCTCACCAGCGGGACAGGGCGGCAATGAGCAGTTCTTC. It codes for CASSPAGQGGNEQFF.

The rearrangement uses TRBV6-5 and TRBJ2-1; TRBD1 aligns across 7 bases. This CDR3 has 13 residues. V gave up 6 bases and J gave up 6 bases; unmatched junction bases: 5. Germline V lookup: CDR1 MNHEY, CDR2 SVGAGI. Written as DNA, the CDR3 is TGTGCCAGCAGGACTGACAGGGCCAATGAGCAGTTCTTC. Translation gives CASRTDRANEQFF.

The chain recombines TRBV7-2 with TRBJ2-3, with a weak D call TRBD2 (5 bases). The germline V and J ends were trimmed by 3 bases and 4 bases, with 11 bases remaining between them. The germline V gene encodes CDR1 SGHTA and CDR2 FQGNSA. The CDR3 runs to 14 residues. Here the CDR3 reads CASSFLTSPDTQYF. In nucleotides, the CDR3 is TGTGCCAGCAGCTTTTTAACTAGTCCAGATACGCAGTATTTT.

This chain joins TRBV9 and TRBJ2-2, with TRBD2 identical over 14 bases. The ends lost 3 bases at V and 5 bases at J; junction bases unmatched: 3. The V gene's germline CDR1 is SGDLS and CDR2 YYNGEE. This CDR3 region has 16 residues. CDR3 nucleotides: TGTGCCAGCAGCGCAGGACTAGCGGGGGGAACCGGGGAGCTGTTTTTT. Translation: CASSAGLAGGTGELFF.

The chain combines TRBV11-2 with TRBJ2-3; 8 nucleotides agree with TRBD1. The V gene end was trimmed by 1 base and the J gene end by 2 bases; junction bases not matched to a gene: 5. The CDR3 contains 16 residues. Germline V gives CDR1 SGHAT, CDR2 FQNNGV. As DNA, the CDR3 is TGTGCCAGCAGCTTAGGGACAGGGTCATTCACAGATACGCAGTATTTT. This gives the protein CASSLGTGSFTDTQYF.

J is TRBJ1-4 and V is TRBV3-1 (or the pseudogene TRBV3-2), with D uncertain. Germline assignment: CDR1 LGHDT and CDR2 YNNKEL (reference sequence). Deletions cut 0 bases from V and 4 bases from J, with 6 bases between. CDR3 length: 14 residues. CDR3 sequence reads: CASSQEPHNEKLFF. Here the CDR3 DNA reads TGTGCCAGCAGCCAAGAACCACATAATGAAAAACTGTTTTTT.

This clone was observed a few times. The rearrangement links TRBV2 to TRBJ1-5; possibly TRBD1 for D (5 bases). Per germline, CDR1 SNHLY and CDR2 FYNNEI. The CDR3 runs 14 residues. Trimming removed 3 bases at V and 10 bases at J, with 16 bases between. CDR3 protein: CASSEAQGLVPQHF. Here the CDR3 DNA reads TGTGCCAGCAGTGAGGCTCAGGGATTGGTCCCCCAGCATTTT.

The chain couples TRBV24-1 to TRBJ2-3; the match to TRBD2 covers 15 bases. J lost 8 bases, V lost 3 bases, and 5 bases had no gene match. Germline assignment: CDR1 KGHDR and CDR2 SFDVKD. The CDR3 runs to 16 residues. The CDR3 is CATSDPGLAGGFTQYF. Here the CDR3 DNA reads TGTGCCACCAGTGATCCTGGACTAGCGGGGGGGTTTACGCAGTATTTT.

The genes are TRBV10-1 and TRBJ1-4; 9 bases match TRBD1. The ends lost 5 bases at V and 4 bases at J; junction bases unmatched: 14. The germline CDR1 and CDR2 sequences are WNHNN and SYGVQD (reference sequence). This CDR3 has 18 residues. CDR3 amino acids: CASSSLIQGARGNEKLFF. The CDR3 DNA sequence: TGCGCCAGCAGTTCCCTGATACAGGGGGCGCGGGGTAATGAAAAACTGTTTTTT.

V gene TRBV5-5 combines with J gene TRBJ1-1; D may be TRBD1 (5 bases). The germline V and J ends were trimmed by 6 bases and 3 bases, with 15 bases remaining between them. This CDR3 contains 14 residues. The germline CDR1 and CDR2 sequences are SGHKS and YYEKEE (reference sequence). The CDR3 nucleotides read TGTGCCAGCAACCGACAGATCTCCGACACTGAAGCTTTCTTT. It codes for CASNRQISDTEAFF.

This chain uses TRBV9 with TRBJ2-3, with 11 bases identical to TRBD2. Germline-derived CDR1 and CDR2 are SGDLS and YYNGEE. This CDR3 contains 17 residues. With V trimmed by 0 bases and J by 5 bases, 8 bases remained unmatched. The CDR3 nucleotides read TGTGCCAGCAGCGTAGCAGTTAGCGGGGGGGCCGGAGATACGCAGTATTTT. Its translation: CASSVAVSGGAGDTQYF. Filled out from reference TRBV9 and TRBJ2-3, the complete variable domain reads DSGVTQTPKHLITATGQRVTLRCSPRSGDLSVYWYQQSLDQGLQFLIQYYNGEERAKGNILERFSAQQFPDLHSELNLSSLELGDSALYFCASSVAVSGGAGDTQYFGPGTRLTVL.

This chain connects TRBV6-6 to TRBJ2-3, with D unresolved. The CDR3 is 14 residues long. V gave up 10 bases and J gave up 5 bases, with 19 bases separating them. Germline V gene lookup returns CDR1 MNHNY and CDR2 SVGAGI (reference sequence). As DNA, the CDR3 is TGTGCCACAGCCCTTCTCGGAGTGGTAGATACGCAGTATTTT. Its translation is CATALLGVVDTQYF.

The V gene is TRBV5-4, the J gene TRBJ2-2, with 9 positions matching TRBD2. Per the germline V gene, CDR1 is SGHNT and CDR2 is YYREEE (reference sequence). Trimming at V came to 4 bases and at J to 6 bases, leaving 7 bases not matched to a gene. CDR3 length: 15 residues. The CDR3 here is CASSPAGGPAGELFF. The CDR3 DNA follows: TGTGCCAGCAGCCCGGCGGGGGGGCCGGCCGGGGAGCTGTTTTTT. Complete variable domain (other parts from reference TRBV5-4 and TRBJ2-2): ETGVTQSPTHLIKTRGQQVTLRCSSQSGHNTVSWYQQALGQGPQFIFQYYREEENGRGNFPPRFSGLQFPNYSSELNVNALELDDSALYLCASSPAGGPAGELFFGEGSRLTVL.

The chain joins TRBV2 to TRBJ1-2; D is unresolved. The V gene's germline CDR1 is SNHLY and CDR2 FYNNEI. This CDR3 region has 12 residues. Trimming pared 1 base from V and 8 bases from J, leaving 8 bases between. CDR3 DNA sequence: TGTGCCAGCAGTGAAGGAGGATGGGGCTACACCTTC. As protein: CASSEGGWGYTF. Together with reference TRBV2 and TRBJ1-2, the CDR3 gives the full variable domain: EPEVTQTPSHQVTQMGQEVILRCVPISNHLYFYWYRQILGQKVEFLVSFYNNEISEKSEIFDDQFSVERPDGSNFTLKIRSTKLEDSAMYFCASSEGGWGYTFGSGTRLTVV.

This clone was detected only once. The chain carries TRBV30 and TRBJ2-2; 13 bases agree with TRBD2. V dropped 3 bases and J dropped 6; count of bases not matched to a gene: 1. This CDR3 is built from 14 residues. Germline V gives CDR1 GTSNPN, CDR2 SVGIG (reference sequence). CDR3 protein: CAWRLAGGPGELFF. Here the CDR3 DNA reads TGTGCCTGGAGACTAGCGGGGGGGCCCGGGGAGCTGTTTTTT.

The gene calls are TRBV7-9 and TRBJ1-4; maybe TRBD1 (5 bases). CDR3 length equals 14 residues. CDR1 SEHNR and CDR2 FQNEAQ come from the germline V gene (reference sequence). Trimming removed 5 bases at V and 11 bases at J, with 18 bases between. The CDR3 region is CASSATGSGVKLFF. As DNA, the CDR3 is TGTGCCAGCAGCGCGACTGGCTCGGGGGTGAAACTGTTTTTT.

The chain employs TRBV11-3 and TRBJ2-3, with TRBD2 as a possible D gene (5 bases). The germline gives CDR1 SGHNT, CDR2 YENEEA. CDR3 length equals 15 residues. V lost 5 bases and J lost 0, with 12 bases in between. The CDR3 region is CASSLGGSSTDTQYF. For the CDR3, the DNA is TGTGCCAGCAGCCTTGGCGGGTCTAGCACAGATACGCAGTATTTT.

The chain couples TRBV6-5 to TRBJ2-5; 10 bases align to TRBD2. This CDR3 is built from 15 residues. From germline, CDR1 is MNHEY and CDR2 SVGAGI. V lost 4 bases to trimming and J lost 4 bases; unmatched junction nucleotides: 6. The CDR3 region is CASSLELAGPETQYF. Written as DNA, the CDR3 is TGTGCCAGCAGTTTAGAACTAGCGGGGCCAGAGACCCAGTACTTC.

CDR3 sequence reads: CASSQVQGLAGRLSSYNEQFF. The CDR3 bases are TGCGCCAGCAGCCAAGTCCAGGGCCTAGCGGGCCGATTGAGCTCCTACAATGAGCAGTTCTTC. This chain uses TRBV4-1 with TRBJ2-1; 8 bases line up with TRBD2. The CDR3 extends over 21 amino acids. Trimming removed 1 base from V and 0 bases from J; junction bases left unmatched: 17. Germline lookup yields CDR1 MGHRA and CDR2 YSYEKL.

This sequence joins TRBV5-4 and TRBJ1-5, with TRBD1 as a possible D gene (6 bases). CDR3 length equals 14 residues. The germline V gene has CDR1 SGHNT and CDR2 YYREEE (reference sequence). V was clipped by 2 bases and J by 3 bases, with 9 bases between them. CDR3 residues: CASSLQGSNQPQHF. The CDR3 nucleotides read TGTGCCAGCAGCTTACAGGGCTCCAATCAGCCCCAGCATTTT.

This clone was counted between two and nine times. V usage is TRBV4-1 and J usage is TRBJ2-7; TRBD1 might be the D (7 bases). Germline lookup yields CDR1 MGHRA and CDR2 YSYEKL. The CDR3 sequence is 18 residues long. Trimming removed 0 bases from V and 5 bases from J, with 23 bases in between. CDR3 nucleotides: TGCGCCAGCAGCCAAGACATTCTGGCAGGGGGGAATCCGCACGAGCAGTACTTC. Amino acid sequence: CASSQDILAGGNPHEQYF.

This clone was recorded a few times. The V and J genes are TRBV4-1 and TRBJ2-7; 9 bases map to TRBD2. Germline V gene data show CDR1 as MGHRA and CDR2 as YSYEKL. The CDR3 extends over 16 amino acids. V dropped 4 bases and J dropped 4; count of bases not matched to a gene: 11. This chain's CDR3 is CASSPDSAGGLYEQYF. In DNA form, the CDR3 reads TGCGCCAGCAGCCCCGACTCCGCGGGGGGGCTTTACGAGCAGTACTTC.

This clone was seen a handful of times. The V call is TRBV19, the J call TRBJ1-6; the match to TRBD1 covers 9 bases. Looked up from germline, CDR1 is LNHDA and CDR2 is SQIVND (reference sequence). The CDR3 spans 16 residues. Trimming removed 4 bases from V and 7 bases from J; junction bases left unmatched: 8. Here the CDR3 reads CASSTSGTGINSPLHF. The CDR3 DNA is TGTGCCAGTAGTACCTCCGGGACAGGGATAAATTCACCCCTCCACTTT.

The genes are TRBV2 and TRBJ2-2, with 9 bases identical to TRBD1. Germline lookup yields CDR1 SNHLY and CDR2 FYNNEI. The CDR3 consists of 14 residues. Losses at the gene ends were 7 bases for V and 5 bases for J; bases not matched to a gene: 5. CDR3 region: CASTGQGPTGELFF. The CDR3 DNA reads TGTGCCAGCACGGGACAGGGTCCGACCGGGGAGCTGTTTTTT.

J is TRBJ2-7 and V is TRBV7-2; TRBD2 matches at 9 bases. Germline CDR1 reads SGHTA; CDR2 reads FQGNSA. The junction had 11 bases not matched to a gene; V was cut back by 5 bases and J by 6 bases. The CDR3 covers 15 residues. For the CDR3, the DNA is TGTGCCAGCAGCACGACTAGCGGCTACGGGGTCGAGCAGTACTTC. It codes for CASSTTSGYGVEQYF.

Details on this clone: Mismatch with germline at one junction end may stem from a read error. The chain joins TRBV7-7 to TRBJ2-2, with 11 bases that match TRBD2. CDR3 size: 16 residues. Germline V CDR1 and CDR2: SSHAT, FNYEAQ (reference sequence). The CDR3 nucleotides read TGTGCTAGCAGCTTGATAGCGGGGGGGCCGACCGGGGAGCTGTTTTTT. This sequence encodes CASSLIAGGPTGELFF. The whole variable domain, filled in from reference TRBV7-7 and TRBJ2-2, reads GAGVSQSPRYKVTKRGQDVTLRCDPISSHATLYWYQQALGQGPEFLTYFNYEAQPDKSGLPSDRFSAERPEGSISTLTIQRTEQRDSAMYRCASSLIAGGPTGELFFGEGSRLTVL.

CDR3 bases: TGTGCCAGTAGTGAGGGACAGGGTAGAACGAACACTGAAGCTTTCTTT. It specifies CASSEGQGRTNTEAFF. This chain connects TRBV19 to TRBJ1-1; 9 bases line up with TRBD1. The CDR3 sequence is 16 residues long. V shed 5 bases, J shed 1 base, and the junction held 8 bases outside the gene matches. Germline V CDR1 and CDR2: LNHDA, SQIVND (reference sequence).

The chain combines TRBV18 with TRBJ2-5, with a possible D match to TRBD2 (5 bases). Per germline, CDR1 KGHSH and CDR2 LQKENI. Trimming shortened V by 3 bases and J by 3 bases, and 5 bases separated the two germline ends. The CDR3 loop spans 12 amino acids. CDR3 region: CASSPREETQYF. The CDR3 DNA follows: TGTGCCAGCTCACCGAGGGAAGAGACCCAGTACTTC.

The gene calls are TRBV6-4 and TRBJ2-1; weak D call: TRBD1 (6 bases). V lost 8 bases, J lost 9 bases, and 23 bases lay in between. This CDR3 comprises 15 residues. The germline CDR1 and CDR2 sequences are MRHNA and SNTAGT. DNA for the CDR3: TGTGCCAGCTCGAGTGATACTAGGAGAGGGGGTGAGCAGTTCTTC. It is translated as CASSSDTRRGGEQFF.